Listed below are T cell receptor beta chains from one sample, sequenced in a study of tumor-infiltrating lymphocytes in oesophageal squamous cell carcinoma. TCRdb processed the PCR reads anew with MiXCR; each CDR3 protein has one entry. The data show nearly 20,000 distinct CDR3 sequences, roughly 40% seen once. Sequencing input: esophageal tumor tissue. The receptors derive from a male donor with esophageal squamous cell carcinoma. Each CDR3 is given with its conserved first and last residue. A D gene is named only where the DNA matches it firmly. Expanded clones get a size class; other rows say once, few or many, or leave the size out.

v_gene: TRBV9; abundance: few; d_gene: TRBD1; j_gene: TRBJ1-4; CDR3nt: TGTGCCAGCAGCGTATGGGACAGGGATGAAAAACTGTTTTTT; CDR3aa: CASSVWDRDEKLFF
v_gene: TRBV7-3; abundance: NA; d_gene: NA; j_gene: TRBJ2-7; CDR3nt: TGTGCCAGCAGCTTAGCCACAGGGACCTACGAGCAGTACTTC; CDR3aa: CASSLATGTYEQYF
v_gene: TRBV19; abundance: NA; d_gene: NA; j_gene: TRBJ2-2; CDR3nt: TGTGCCAGTATACGGCAGGGGGGCACCGGGGAGCTGTTTTTT; CDR3aa: CASIRQGGTGELFF
v_gene: TRBV11-2; abundance: many; d_gene: TRBD1; j_gene: TRBJ2-7; CDR3nt: TGTGCCAGCAGCTTAGGGACGGGACAGAACCCCTACGAGCAGTACTTC; CDR3aa: CASSLGTGQNPYEQYF
v_gene: TRBV6-1; abundance: medium-sized; d_gene: NA; j_gene: TRBJ2-7; CDR3nt: TGTGCCAGTACGGATAAAGGGGGGAGGGGGTTCATTCTCCTGGAGCAGTACTTC; CDR3aa: CASTDKGGRGFILLEQYF
v_gene: TRBV7-4; abundance: NA; d_gene: TRBD2; j_gene: TRBJ2-1; CDR3nt: TGTGCCAGCAGAGCTGGGACTAGCGGGAGTTACAATGAGCAGTTCTTC; CDR3aa: CASRAGTSGSYNEQFF
v_gene: TRBV7-6; abundance: NA; d_gene: TRBD1; j_gene: TRBJ2-1; CDR3nt: TGTGCCAGCAGCCGGGACAGGGACTACTACAATGAGCAGTTCTTC; CDR3aa: CASSRDRDYYNEQFF
v_gene: TRBV20-1; abundance: NA; d_gene: TRBD1; j_gene: TRBJ1-3; CDR3nt: TGCAGTGCCGCCGACAGGGTGTCTGGAAACACCATATATTTT; CDR3aa: CSAADRVSGNTIYF
v_gene: TRBV28; abundance: many; d_gene: NA; j_gene: TRBJ1-5; CDR3nt: TGTGCCAGCACGGCGAGCAATCAGCCCCAGCATTTT; CDR3aa: CASTASNQPQHF
v_gene: TRBV10-1; abundance: NA; d_gene: NA; j_gene: TRBJ2-3; CDR3nt: TGCGCCAGCAGTGAGAGTAGGGATACGCAGTATTTT; CDR3aa: CASSESRDTQYF
v_gene: TRBV7-2; abundance: NA; d_gene: NA; j_gene: TRBJ2-3; CDR3nt: TGTGCCAGCAGTTTAGGGACACCCCGCACAGATACGCAGTATTTT; CDR3aa: CASSLGTPRTDTQYF
v_gene: TRBV6-2/TRBV6-3; abundance: NA; d_gene: NA; j_gene: TRBJ1-1; CDR3nt: TGTGCCAGCAGTTGGGCCGCGGCTAACACTGAAGCTTTCTTT; CDR3aa: CASSWAAANTEAFF
v_gene: TRBV7-2; abundance: NA; d_gene: TRBD2; j_gene: TRBJ2-7; CDR3nt: TGTGCCAGCAGCTTAGCCGGGACTAGCGGGTTAAGTCGTGGGGAGCAGTACTTC; CDR3aa: CASSLAGTSGLSRGEQYF
v_gene: TRBV6-8; abundance: NA; d_gene: NA; j_gene: TRBJ1-5; CDR3nt: TGTGCCAGCCGGCCGGATAATAGCAATCAGCCCCAGCATTTT; CDR3aa: CASRPDNSNQPQHF
v_gene: TRBV4-1; abundance: many; d_gene: NA; j_gene: TRBJ1-5; CDR3nt: TGCGCCAGCAGCCAAGTGGGGGGGAGCAATCAGCCCCAGCATTTT; CDR3aa: CASSQVGGSNQPQHF
v_gene: TRBV19; abundance: NA; d_gene: NA; j_gene: TRBJ2-4; CDR3nt: TGTGCCAGTAGTAAATTCGGGGTTAATTCACCCCTCCACTTC; CDR3aa: CASSKFGVNSPLHF
v_gene: TRBV6-6; abundance: NA; d_gene: TRBD1; j_gene: TRBJ2-1; CDR3nt: TGTGCCAGCAGTTACTCGAGGCAGGGGGCCTATGAGCAGTTCTTC; CDR3aa: CASSYSRQGAYEQFF
v_gene: TRBV7-8; abundance: NA; d_gene: NA; j_gene: TRBJ2-2; CDR3nt: TGTGCCAGCAGCTCCAGGGGTATGGGCACCGGGGAGCTGTTTTTT; CDR3aa: CASSSRGMGTGELFF
v_gene: TRBV24-1; abundance: NA; d_gene: NA; j_gene: TRBJ2-6; CDR3nt: TGTGCCACCAGTGATTTGGGCACGACTGGGGCCAACGTCCTGACTTTC; CDR3aa: CATSDLGTTGANVLTF
v_gene: TRBV5-2; abundance: NA; d_gene: NA; j_gene: TRBJ2-1; CDR3nt: TGTGCCAGCAGCTTGTTAGGGTACGAGCAGTTCTTC; CDR3aa: CASSLLGYEQFF
v_gene: TRBV19; abundance: many; d_gene: NA; j_gene: TRBJ1-5; CDR3nt: TGTGCCACCTCCCTGTTATTGGACTTATATCAGCCCCAGCATTTT; CDR3aa: CATSLLLDLYQPQHF
v_gene: TRBV6-6; abundance: many; d_gene: NA; j_gene: TRBJ1-5; CDR3nt: TGTGCCAGCAGTTACTCTTTCCTCCTGGGGCATCAGCCCCAGCATTTT; CDR3aa: CASSYSFLLGHQPQHF
v_gene: TRBV7-3; abundance: NA; d_gene: NA; j_gene: TRBJ2-5; CDR3nt: TGTGCCAGCAGCCTCAGACCTTTACAAGAGACCCAGTACTTC; CDR3aa: CASSLRPLQETQYF
v_gene: TRBV12-3/TRBV12-4; abundance: few; d_gene: NA; j_gene: TRBJ2-5; CDR3nt: TGTGCCAGCAGTTCCTCCGCTGGGGAGACCCAGTACTTC; CDR3aa: CASSSSAGETQYF
v_gene: TRBV7-9; abundance: NA; d_gene: TRBD2; j_gene: TRBJ2-5; CDR3nt: TGTGCCAGCAGCTCACTTAGCGGGAGAGGGAAGGAGACCCAGTACTTC; CDR3aa: CASSSLSGRGKETQYF
v_gene: TRBV24-1; abundance: many; d_gene: TRBD2; j_gene: TRBJ2-3; CDR3nt: TGTGCCACCAGTGATCCCCGGACAGGGGTGGGACTAGCGGGGAGCACAGATACGCAGTATTTT; CDR3aa: CATSDPRTGVGLAGSTDTQYF
v_gene: TRBV7-6; abundance: medium-sized; d_gene: NA; j_gene: TRBJ2-5; CDR3nt: TGTGCCAGCAGCTTAGGCAGGGTAGAGACCCAGTACTTC; CDR3aa: CASSLGRVETQYF
v_gene: TRBV7-2; abundance: many; d_gene: NA; j_gene: TRBJ2-5; CDR3nt: TGTGCCAGCAGCTTAATGGGAAGGGCTGAGACCCAGTACTTC; CDR3aa: CASSLMGRAETQYF
v_gene: TRBV28; abundance: few; d_gene: NA; j_gene: TRBJ2-6; CDR3nt: TGTGCCAGCAGTATAGTGGCTGGGGCCAACGTCCTGACTTTC; CDR3aa: CASSIVAGANVLTF
v_gene: TRBV7-9; abundance: many; d_gene: TRBD2; j_gene: TRBJ2-1; CDR3nt: TGTGCCAGCAGCTCGACTAGCGGGGTATTGGGTGAGCAGTTCTTC; CDR3aa: CASSSTSGVLGEQFF
v_gene: TRBV7-6; abundance: large; d_gene: NA; j_gene: TRBJ2-5; CDR3nt: TGTGCCAGCAGCTTAGGAGGACCAAAGGGGGAGACCCAGTACTTC; CDR3aa: CASSLGGPKGETQYF
v_gene: TRBV28; abundance: many; d_gene: TRBD1; j_gene: TRBJ1-1; CDR3nt: TGTGCCAGCAGAACGACAGGGCGGACTGAAGCTTTCTTT; CDR3aa: CASRTTGRTEAFF
v_gene: TRBV5-1; abundance: many; d_gene: NA; j_gene: TRBJ2-5; CDR3nt: TGCGCCAGCAGCTTGAGGGGAGACAGCCAAGAGACCCAGTACTTC; CDR3aa: CASSLRGDSQETQYF
v_gene: TRBV11-2; abundance: NA; d_gene: TRBD2; j_gene: TRBJ2-7; CDR3nt: TGTGCCAGCAGGAAACGACTAGCGGGAGGAAGGCAGGCCTACGAGCAGTACTTC; CDR3aa: CASRKRLAGGRQAYEQYF
v_gene: TRBV7-2; abundance: NA; d_gene: TRBD1; j_gene: TRBJ2-1; CDR3nt: TGTGCCAGCAGCCGGGACAGGGAAGAGCAGTTCTTC; CDR3aa: CASSRDREEQFF
v_gene: TRBV11-2; abundance: NA; d_gene: TRBD2; j_gene: TRBJ2-1; CDR3nt: TGTGCCAGCAGCTTAGCTAGCGGGAGGGAGCATGAGCAGTTCTTC; CDR3aa: CASSLASGREHEQFF
v_gene: TRBV11-3; abundance: NA; d_gene: TRBD2; j_gene: TRBJ2-1; CDR3nt: TGTGCCAGCAGCTTAGCACCAGCGGGGATCTACAATGAGCAGTTCTTC; CDR3aa: CASSLAPAGIYNEQFF
v_gene: TRBV14; abundance: many; d_gene: NA; j_gene: TRBJ2-7; CDR3nt: TGTGCCAGCAGCCAAGCCGGATACGAGCAGTACTTC; CDR3aa: CASSQAGYEQYF
v_gene: TRBV19; abundance: few; d_gene: TRBD1; j_gene: TRBJ2-5; CDR3nt: TGTGCCAGTATGGGACAGGGTTATTCACCCCTCCACTTC; CDR3aa: CASMGQGYSPLHF
v_gene: TRBV6-1; abundance: NA; d_gene: NA; j_gene: TRBJ2-1; CDR3nt: TGTGCCAGCAGTCGAATGGTAGGGGTCGAGCAGTTCTTC; CDR3aa: CASSRMVGVEQFF
v_gene: TRBV5-1; abundance: NA; d_gene: TRBD2; j_gene: TRBJ2-3; CDR3nt: TGCGCCAGCAGCCTGACTAGCGGGGGGTACACAGATACGCAGTATTTT; CDR3aa: CASSLTSGGYTDTQYF
v_gene: TRBV6-1; abundance: large; d_gene: TRBD1; j_gene: TRBJ2-1; CDR3nt: TGTGCCAGCTCGACAGGGAGCTCCTACAATGAGCAGTTCTTC; CDR3aa: CASSTGSSYNEQFF
v_gene: TRBV4-1; abundance: few; d_gene: TRBD1; j_gene: TRBJ2-1; CDR3nt: TGCGCCAGCAGCCAAGATCCCCTAGGGGGCGACAATGAGCAGTTCTTC; CDR3aa: CASSQDPLGGDNEQFF
v_gene: TRBV28; abundance: many; d_gene: NA; j_gene: TRBJ2-3; CDR3nt: TGTGCCAGCAGTTTAACCGGGGCAGATACGCAGTATTTT; CDR3aa: CASSLTGADTQYF
v_gene: TRBV7-6; abundance: NA; d_gene: NA; j_gene: TRBJ2-7; CDR3nt: TGTGCCAGCAGCCTTCTCGGGGACTCCGGGATGTACGAGCAGTACTTC; CDR3aa: CASSLLGDSGMYEQYF
v_gene: TRBV4-2; abundance: few; d_gene: NA; j_gene: TRBJ1-1; CDR3nt: TGTGCCAGCAGCCAAGTTATGGCAGTGATGAACACTGAAGCTTTCTTT; CDR3aa: CASSQVMAVMNTEAFF
v_gene: TRBV6-1; abundance: NA; d_gene: NA; j_gene: TRBJ2-7; CDR3nt: TGTGCCAGCAGAAAACGGGACGGCTACGAGCAGTACTTC; CDR3aa: CASRKRDGYEQYF
v_gene: TRBV13; abundance: NA; d_gene: TRBD2; j_gene: TRBJ2-7; CDR3nt: TGTGCCAGCAGCTTAGGCGCCCCCGTCCCGACTAGCGGAAGCTACGAGCAGTACTTC; CDR3aa: CASSLGAPVPTSGSYEQYF
v_gene: TRBV6-1; abundance: many; d_gene: NA; j_gene: TRBJ2-1; CDR3nt: TGTGCCAGCAGTTATGGGGAGTTGAATGAGCAGTTCTTC; CDR3aa: CASSYGELNEQFF
v_gene: TRBV12-3/TRBV12-4; abundance: many; d_gene: TRBD1; j_gene: TRBJ2-2; CDR3nt: TGTGCCAGCAGTTTCCGACTCACATCGACAGGGGACACCGGGGAGCTGTTTTTT; CDR3aa: CASSFRLTSTGDTGELFF
v_gene: TRBV10-2; abundance: few; d_gene: NA; j_gene: TRBJ2-7; CDR3nt: TGCGCCAGCAGTGAGCCTCAGCTGCTCTCCTACGAGCAGTACTTC; CDR3aa: CASSEPQLLSYEQYF
v_gene: TRBV7-9; abundance: NA; d_gene: NA; j_gene: TRBJ2-4; CDR3nt: TGTGCCAGCAGCTTAGAAGGGGAAGGCTACAATGAGCAGTACTTC; CDR3aa: CASSLEGEGYNEQYF
v_gene: TRBV7-2; abundance: many; d_gene: NA; j_gene: TRBJ2-5; CDR3nt: TGTGCCAGCAGCTTAAGCAGGGAGCAGTACTTC; CDR3aa: CASSLSREQYF
v_gene: TRBV7-8; abundance: few; d_gene: TRBD1; j_gene: TRBJ2-7; CDR3nt: TGTGCCAGCAGCTCGTGGACAGGGAAATACGAGCAGTACTTC; CDR3aa: CASSSWTGKYEQYF
v_gene: TRBV7-2; abundance: NA; d_gene: NA; j_gene: TRBJ2-3; CDR3nt: TGTGCCAGCAGCTACAGGACTAACACAGATACGCAGTATTTT; CDR3aa: CASSYRTNTDTQYF
v_gene: TRBV5-1; abundance: few; d_gene: NA; j_gene: TRBJ1-1; CDR3nt: TGCGCCAGCAGCATCGGACAGATTTATATGAACACTGAAGCTTTCTTT; CDR3aa: CASSIGQIYMNTEAFF
v_gene: TRBV12-3/TRBV12-4; abundance: once; d_gene: TRBD2; j_gene: TRBJ2-3; CDR3nt: TGTGCCAGCAGAGGTACCGGGACTAGCGGGAGAACCCCGCAGTATTTT; CDR3aa: CASRGTGTSGRTPQYF